The clone carrying this TCR beta chain occurred a few times. This specimen comes from a study of blood T cell repertoires in COVID-19. Study background: Spain, Italy and the United States supplied samples that represented acute and convalescent COVID-19. In each case, the material was cDNA or gDNA derived from T cells, B-cell-depleted T cells, or PBMCs.

In the authors' methods: Researchers report that nucleated cell counts were estimated from reference gene primer amplification. Clones were sequenced by immunoSEQ multiplex PCR, and TCRdb holds only the in-frame ones, with some missing. Clonal size and the V and J genes are those of that table, whereas D and trimming came from the DNA. The table shows 83,000 or so clones, with 60% to 85% occurring only once. Trimming took 3 bases from V and 13 from J; bases not matched to a gene: 4. The CDR3 has 12 amino acids. The V gene is TRBV12-3 or TRBV12-4, the J gene TRBJ1-4; 8 bases match TRBD1. The sample taken for sequencing was peripheral blood. This clonotype was obtained from a woman older than 75 with acute or convalescent COVID-19. CDR3 nucleotide sequence: TGTGCCAGCAGTTTTGGTACAGGGGGACTGTTTTTT. Translating it yields CASSFGTGGLFF.